This T cell receptor (beta chain) was identified during a study of blood T cell repertoires in COVID-19. Study details: The United States, Italy and Spain were the sources of the acute and convalescent COVID-19 samples. In each case, the material was cDNA or gDNA derived from T cells, B-cell-depleted T cells, or PBMCs.

Deletions cut 1 base from V and 2 bases from J, with 12 bases between. In germline, CDR1 is KGHDR, CDR2 SFDVKD. This CDR3 spans 16 amino acids. As processed by the authors: Amplification with reference gene primers provided the estimates of nucleated cell counts. The repertoire was sequenced with immunoSEQ multiplex PCR; TCRdb's copy has only in-frame clones and lacks some. That table supplies the V and J calls and clone size; D and trimming were determined from the DNA. The data contain 30,000 to 40,000 clones, 80% to 90% of them singletons. This clonotype was obtained from a woman older than 75 with active or convalescent COVID-19. The J gene is TRBJ2-3, the V gene TRBV24-1, with D possibly matching TRBD2 (5 bases). Sequenced material: peripheral blood. The DNA of the CDR3 is TGTGCCACCAGTGATTTAGGAGCGGAAGACACAGATACGCAGTATTTT. It yields the protein CATSDLGAEDTDTQYF.